Below are 24 T cell receptor beta chains sequenced from a single sample in a study of early stage breast cancer tumors. Some clones are missing from TCRdb's copy, which holds only in-frame ones; the method was immunoSEQ multiplex PCR. The sample has about 24,000 clones, over 60% seen once; the top ten hold 9.5% to 10%. Sequencing was carried out using breast tumor tissue. Source of these receptors: a person aged 55 to 75 with breast cancer.

This chain uses TRBV18 with TRBJ2-7, with 9 bases aligning to TRBD2. Germline V lookup: CDR1 KGHSH, CDR2 LQKENI. The CDR3 has 14 amino acids. After removal of 6 bases from V and 5 bases from J, the junction contained 8 bases not matched to a gene. The CDR3 DNA reads as TGTGCCAGCTCCGTTAGCGGGAGCGCGGACGAGCAGTACTTC. This codes for CASSVSGSADEQYF.

This rearrangement joins TRBV2 to TRBJ2-2; possibly TRBD2 for D (5 bases). The V gene lost 6 bases and the J gene lost 4 bases, with 9 bases spanning the gap. The germline CDR1 and CDR2 sequences are SNHLY and FYNNEI. CDR3 length: 13 amino acids. The CDR3 protein is CASRRVATGELFF. In nucleotides, the CDR3 is TGTGCCAGCAGGAGGGTGGCCACCGGGGAGCTGTTTTTT.

The chain is built from TRBV4-3 and TRBJ1-1; a weak D match, TRBD1 (5 bases). Trimming took off 3 bases at V and 3 bases at J, with 11 bases between the two ends. The CDR3 has 14 residues. Germline CDR1 LGHNA, CDR2 YSLEER. CDR3 amino acids: CASSHRAMDTEAFF. CDR3 DNA sequence: TGCGCCAGCAGCCACAGGGCAATGGACACTGAAGCTTTCTTT.

The rearrangement links TRBV7-6 to TRBJ2-5; 7 bases fit TRBD1. Per the germline V gene, CDR1 is SGHVS and CDR2 is FNYEAQ. J was trimmed by 9 bases and V by 4 bases; bases with no gene match: 11. The CDR3 is 14 residues long. CDR3 DNA sequence: TGTGCCAGCAGCTCCGGACAGGTTGGTGAGGCCCAGTACTTC. Amino acids: CASSSGQVGEAQYF.

The rearrangement uses TRBV6-5 and TRBJ1-5, with 9 bases fitting TRBD1. The trim removed 8 bases at V and 2 bases at J, leaving 4 bases unmatched. This CDR3 has 14 amino acids. Germline V lookup: CDR1 MNHEY, CDR2 SVGAGI. The CDR3 here is CASSWDRGNQPQHF. In DNA, the CDR3 is TGTGCCAGCTCGTGGGACAGGGGCAATCAGCCCCAGCATTTT.

This clone has only a few counts. This sequence joins TRBV19 and TRBJ1-1; D possibly corresponds to TRBD1 (5 bases). CDR3 size: 14 residues. Trimming shortened V by 4 bases and J by 1 base, and 10 bases separated the two germline ends. Germline V CDR1 and CDR2: LNHDA, SQIVND (reference sequence). This chain's CDR3 is CASSRAGTNTEAFF. The CDR3 region has the DNA TGTGCCAGTAGTAGGGCGGGGACGAACACTGAAGCTTTCTTT.

The J gene is TRBJ2-6, the V gene TRBV27, with a tentative D call TRBD1 (5 bases). The ends were cut back, 5 bases at V and 0 bases at J, with 11 bases in the middle. CDR1 MNHEY and CDR2 SMNVEV come from the germline V gene (reference sequence). The CDR3 contains 16 residues. CDR3 in DNA: TGTGCCAGCAGTCCGTCAGGGTTCTCTGGGGCCAACGTCCTGACTTTC. It codes for CASSPSGFSGANVLTF.

Only a few counts were recorded for this clone. The gene calls are TRBV27 and TRBJ1-5; 7 bases are a match to TRBD1. The CDR3 sequence is 16 residues long. CDR1 and CDR2 (germline): MNHEY, SMNVEV (reference sequence). V dropped 6 bases and J dropped 7; count of bases not matched to a gene: 15. The CDR3 loop is CASSRQGTAGGQPQHF. For the CDR3, the DNA is TGTGCCAGCAGCCGACAGGGCACGGCGGGGGGACAGCCCCAGCATTTT.

The chain recombines TRBV9 with TRBJ2-7; 9 bases line up with TRBD2. With V trimmed by 1 base and J by 5 bases, 4 bases remained unmatched. CDR3 length: 14 residues. CDR1 SGDLS and CDR2 YYNGEE come from the germline V gene. The DNA of the CDR3 is TGTGCCAGCAGCGTACTAGCGGGAAGGGACGAGCAGTACTTC. Translation: CASSVLAGRDEQYF.

In its sample, this clone was seen a few times. The chain recombines TRBV29-1 with TRBJ2-3; D not resolved. V gave up 4 bases and J gave up 3 bases, with 11 bases separating them. Germline CDR1 and CDR2: SQVTM and ANQGSEA. The CDR3 covers 13 residues. The CDR3 here is CSVVGGVTDTQYF. Written as DNA, the CDR3 is TGCAGCGTTGTAGGTGGAGTGACAGATACGCAGTATTTT.

The gene calls are TRBV7-2 and TRBJ2-3; D is perhaps TRBD2 (6 bases). The germline CDR1 and CDR2 sequences are SGHTA and FQGNSA. This CDR3 has 15 amino acids. The V gene lost 6 bases and the J gene lost 1 base, with 14 bases spanning the gap. The CDR3: CASRDGRLGTDTQYF. The CDR3, as DNA: TGTGCCAGCAGGGATGGGAGGCTAGGCACAGATACGCAGTATTTT.

V is TRBV5-4 and J is TRBJ2-5; the match to TRBD2 covers 9 bases. Trimming at V came to 0 bases and at J to 5 bases, leaving 11 bases not matched to a gene. In germline, CDR1 is SGHNT, CDR2 YYREEE (reference sequence). This CDR3 is 17 amino acids long. The chain's CDR3 is CASSLARGREGRETQYF. In DNA form, the CDR3 reads TGTGCCAGCAGCTTGGCAAGGGGGCGGGAGGGCCGGGAGACCCAGTACTTC.

There are a few counts of this clone. The chain recombines TRBV10-3 with TRBJ1-1; no clear D. The CDR3 length is 13 residues. Trimming took 4 bases from V and 4 from J, leaving 10 bases between them. Germline CDR1 and CDR2: ENHRY and SYGVKD. The CDR3: CAISVEGGTEAFF. CDR3 nucleotides: TGTGCCATCAGTGTGGAGGGAGGCACTGAAGCTTTCTTT.

The J gene is TRBJ2-2, the V gene TRBV7-2; D gene ambiguous. Germline V CDR1 and CDR2: SGHTA, FQGNSA. The V end lost 4 bases, the J end lost 3 bases, and 6 bases lay between the germline ends. The CDR3 consists of 13 residues. The chain's CDR3 is CASSSGYTGELFF. The CDR3 DNA reads as TGTGCCAGCAGCTCAGGTTACACCGGGGAGCTGTTTTTT.

The sample holds a few counts of this clone. V and J are TRBV7-9 and TRBJ2-5; 9 bases align to TRBD2. CDR1 SEHNR and CDR2 FQNEAQ come from the germline V gene (reference sequence). V lost 5 bases, J lost 2 bases, and 9 bases stayed unmatched. The CDR3 contains 16 residues. The CDR3 here is CASSPWGAGGQETQYF. The CDR3, as DNA: TGTGCCAGCAGCCCCTGGGGAGCGGGAGGACAAGAGACCCAGTACTTC.

V usage is TRBV27 and J usage is TRBJ2-2; D ambiguous. The CDR3 length is 14 residues. Germline CDR1 and CDR2: MNHEY and SMNVEV (reference sequence). V was shortened by 7 bases and J by 4 bases, with 13 bases between the two germline ends. The chain's CDR3 is CASTPPWATGELFF. Here the CDR3 DNA reads TGTGCCAGCACTCCGCCGTGGGCCACCGGGGAGCTGTTTTTT.

This clone was counted a few times. The rearrangement links TRBV4-3 to TRBJ2-7; possibly TRBD1 for D (7 bases). The germline V gene has CDR1 LGHNA and CDR2 YSLEER. The CDR3 has 16 amino acids. V dropped 2 bases and J dropped 5 bases, with 19 bases sitting between them. For the CDR3, the DNA is TGCGCCAGCAGCCAACAAGACGGCAGGGGGGACCACGAGCAGTACTTC. Protein sequence: CASSQQDGRGDHEQYF.

V and J are TRBV4-2 and TRBJ2-7; D is perhaps TRBD2 (6 bases). The CDR3 loop spans 13 amino acids. V was shortened by 3 bases and J by 6 bases, with 12 bases between the two germline ends. The germline V gene has CDR1 LGHNA and CDR2 YNFKEQ. This CDR3 reads CASSQGLQGEQYF. In DNA form, the CDR3 reads TGTGCCAGCAGCCAGGGACTCCAGGGCGAGCAGTACTTC.

This clone occurred a few times. The chain uses TRBV30 and TRBJ1-2, with TRBD1 as a possible D gene (5 bases). This CDR3 region has 11 residues. Per the germline V gene, CDR1 is GTSNPN and CDR2 is SVGIG (reference sequence). Trimming took off 2 bases at V and 4 bases at J, with 5 bases between the two ends. The CDR3 DNA is TGTGCCTGGAGTACAGGCTATGGCTACACCTTC. Translation: CAWSTGYGYTF.

CDR3 in DNA: TGTGCCAGCAGACTAGCGGGAGTTAAGACAGATACGCAGTATTTT. Protein: CASRLAGVKTDTQYF. The chain has TRBV11-3 and TRBJ2-3; 11 positions agree with TRBD2. The trim removed 6 bases at V and 3 bases at J, leaving 5 bases unmatched. The CDR3 is 15 amino acids. The germline gives CDR1 SGHNT, CDR2 YENEEA. Full variable domain (rest looked up from reference TRBV11-3 and TRBJ2-3): EAGVVQSPRYKIIEKKQPVAFWCNPISGHNTLYWYLQNLGQGPELLIRYENEEAVDDSQLPKDRFSAERLKGVDSTLKIQPAELGDSAVYLCASRLAGVKTDTQYFGPGTRLTVL.

This chain uses TRBV7-2 with TRBJ2-3; D is possibly TRBD2 (6 bases). V was clipped by 5 bases and J by 0 bases, with 12 bases between them. The CDR3 contains 15 residues. Germline-derived CDR1 and CDR2 are SGHTA and FQGNSA. This chain's CDR3 is CASSLRGGSTDTQYF. DNA for the CDR3: TGTGCCAGCAGCCTCCGGGGAGGAAGCACAGATACGCAGTATTTT. Full variable domain (rest looked up from reference TRBV7-2 and TRBJ2-3): GAGVSQSPSNKVTEKGKDVELRCDPISGHTALYWYRQSLGQGLEFLIYFQGNSAPDKSGLPSDRFSAERTGGSVSTLTIQRTQQEDSAVYLCASSLRGGSTDTQYFGPGTRLTVL.

The V call is TRBV5-1, the J call TRBJ2-1, with TRBD2 identical over 8 bases. From germline, CDR1 is SGHRS and CDR2 YFSETQ. The ends lost 0 bases at V and 7 bases at J; junction bases unmatched: 9. This CDR3 is built from 16 residues. The CDR3 bases are TGCGCCAGCAGCTTGGGCGTGGGGCGGGAGGATAATGAGCAGTTCTTC. As protein: CASSLGVGREDNEQFF.

This sequence joins TRBV2 and TRBJ2-7; D perhaps matches TRBD1 (6 bases). The CDR3 covers 14 residues. The V and J ends lost 4 bases and 4 bases respectively, with 14 bases between them. Germline CDR1 reads SNHLY; CDR2 reads FYNNEI. CDR3 coding DNA: TGTGCCAGCAGTGTGGAAGGACAGTTTTACGAGCAGTACTTC. It is translated as CASSVEGQFYEQYF.

The genes are TRBV29-1 and TRBJ2-7; possibly TRBD2 for D (5 bases). This CDR3 comprises 11 residues. CDR1 and CDR2 from the germline V gene are SQVTM and ANQGSEA. V was cut by 6 bases and J by 4 bases, with 10 bases left in between. Here the CDR3 reads CSVGNGYEQYF. The CDR3 DNA reads as TGCAGCGTCGGGAACGGGTACGAGCAGTACTTC.